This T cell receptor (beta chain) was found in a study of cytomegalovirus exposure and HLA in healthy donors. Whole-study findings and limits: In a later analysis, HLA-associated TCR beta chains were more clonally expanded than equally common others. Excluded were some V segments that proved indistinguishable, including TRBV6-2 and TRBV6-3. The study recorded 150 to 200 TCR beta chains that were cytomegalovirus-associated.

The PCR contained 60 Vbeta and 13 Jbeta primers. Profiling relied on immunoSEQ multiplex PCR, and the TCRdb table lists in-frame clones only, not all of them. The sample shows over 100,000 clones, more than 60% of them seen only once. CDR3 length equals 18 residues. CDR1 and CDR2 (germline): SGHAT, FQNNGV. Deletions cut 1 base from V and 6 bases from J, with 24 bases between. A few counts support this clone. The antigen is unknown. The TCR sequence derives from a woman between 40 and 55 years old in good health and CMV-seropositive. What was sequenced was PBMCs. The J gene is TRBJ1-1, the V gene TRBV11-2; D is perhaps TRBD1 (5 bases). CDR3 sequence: CASSLVNGGGGVGPEAFF. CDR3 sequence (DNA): TGTGCCAGCAGCTTAGTAAATGGTGGTGGGGGGGTGGGCCCTGAAGCTTTCTTT.